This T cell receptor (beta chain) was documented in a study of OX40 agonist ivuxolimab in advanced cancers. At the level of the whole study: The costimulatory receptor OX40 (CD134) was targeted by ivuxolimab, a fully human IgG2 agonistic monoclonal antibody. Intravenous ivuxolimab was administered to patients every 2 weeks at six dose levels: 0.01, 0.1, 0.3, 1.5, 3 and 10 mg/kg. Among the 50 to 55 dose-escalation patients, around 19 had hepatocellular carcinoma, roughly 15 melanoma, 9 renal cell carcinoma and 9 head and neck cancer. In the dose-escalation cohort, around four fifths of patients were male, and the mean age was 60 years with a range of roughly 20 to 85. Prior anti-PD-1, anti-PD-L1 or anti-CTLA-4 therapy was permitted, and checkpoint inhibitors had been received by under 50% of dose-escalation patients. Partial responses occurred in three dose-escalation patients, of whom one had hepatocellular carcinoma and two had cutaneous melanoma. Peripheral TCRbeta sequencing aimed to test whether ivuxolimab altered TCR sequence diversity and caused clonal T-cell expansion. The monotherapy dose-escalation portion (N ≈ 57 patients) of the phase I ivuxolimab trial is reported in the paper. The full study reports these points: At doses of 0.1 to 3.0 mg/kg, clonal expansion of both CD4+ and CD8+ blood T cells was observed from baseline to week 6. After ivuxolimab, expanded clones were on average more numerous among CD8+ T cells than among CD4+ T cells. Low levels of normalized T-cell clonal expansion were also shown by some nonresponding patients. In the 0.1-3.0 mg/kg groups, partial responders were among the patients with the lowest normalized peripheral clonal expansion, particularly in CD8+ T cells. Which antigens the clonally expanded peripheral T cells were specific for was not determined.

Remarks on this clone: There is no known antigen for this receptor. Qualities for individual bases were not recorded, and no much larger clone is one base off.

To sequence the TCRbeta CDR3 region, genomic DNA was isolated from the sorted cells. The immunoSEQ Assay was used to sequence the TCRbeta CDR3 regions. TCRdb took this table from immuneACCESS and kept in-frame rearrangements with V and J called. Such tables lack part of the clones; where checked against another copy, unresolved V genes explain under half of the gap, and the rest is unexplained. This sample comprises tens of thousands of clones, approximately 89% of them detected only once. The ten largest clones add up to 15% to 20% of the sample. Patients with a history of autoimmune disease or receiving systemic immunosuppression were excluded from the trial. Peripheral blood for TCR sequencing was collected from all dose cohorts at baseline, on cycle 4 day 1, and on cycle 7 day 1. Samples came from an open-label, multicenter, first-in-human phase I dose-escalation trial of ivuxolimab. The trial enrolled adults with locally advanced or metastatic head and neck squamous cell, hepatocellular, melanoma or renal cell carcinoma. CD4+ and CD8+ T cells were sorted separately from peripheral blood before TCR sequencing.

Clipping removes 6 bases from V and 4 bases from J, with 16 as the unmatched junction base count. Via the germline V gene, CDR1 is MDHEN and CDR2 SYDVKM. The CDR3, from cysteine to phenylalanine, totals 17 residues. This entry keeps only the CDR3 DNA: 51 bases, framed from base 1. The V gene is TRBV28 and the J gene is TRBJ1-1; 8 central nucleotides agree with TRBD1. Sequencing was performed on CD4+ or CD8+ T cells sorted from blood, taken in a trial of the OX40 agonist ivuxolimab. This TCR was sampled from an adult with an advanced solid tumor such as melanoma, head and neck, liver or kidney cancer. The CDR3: CASSRGQGIGRVTEAFF. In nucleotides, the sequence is TGTGCCAGCAGCCGCGGACAGGGAATAGGGAGGGTCACTGAAGCTTTCTTT. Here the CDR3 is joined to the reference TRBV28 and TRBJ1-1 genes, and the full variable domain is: DVKVTQSSRYLVKRTGEKVFLECVQDMDHENMFWYRQDPGLGLRLIYFSYDVKMKEKGDIPEGYSVSREKKERFSLILESASTNQTSMYLCASSRGQGIGRVTEAFFGQGTRLTVV.